This TCR beta chain was observed in a study of T-cell reconstitution after alpha-beta-depleted transplantation in children. As for this clonotype: Its matching antigen is unknown. This may be a read error: a much more frequent sequence differs by one nucleotide.

The CDR3 has 16 amino acids. The germline V gene has CDR1 SGHDN and CDR2 FVKESK. General study results and limits: Where alpha-beta T cells came from about two months after transplant was reportedly several hundred expanded graft clones. From surviving recipient T cells and thymic progenitors came the high day-60 TCRbeta diversity observed in some patients. After one year, T-cell counts and TCRbeta diversity mostly came from new T cells.

The authors prepared the TCRbeta library with unique molecular identifiers. TCRdb fed the PCR reads into MiXCR, producing one record per CDR3 protein. The table has nearly 250,000 distinct CDR3 sequences, around 7.5% seen once. Sequenced material: PBMCs, mostly from graft donor cells, taken 180 days after TCRalphabeta/CD19-depleted stem cell transplant. The source is a male patient aged 10 to 17 who had a stem cell transplant for acute lymphoblastic leukemia, so the T cells may come from the graft donor. The rearrangement links TRBV14 to TRBJ1-3; D unresolved. The CDR3 nucleotides read TGTGGCAGCAGCCAACCTGGGCAGCCCTCTGGAAACACCATATATTTT. It translates to CGSSQPGQPSGNTIYF.